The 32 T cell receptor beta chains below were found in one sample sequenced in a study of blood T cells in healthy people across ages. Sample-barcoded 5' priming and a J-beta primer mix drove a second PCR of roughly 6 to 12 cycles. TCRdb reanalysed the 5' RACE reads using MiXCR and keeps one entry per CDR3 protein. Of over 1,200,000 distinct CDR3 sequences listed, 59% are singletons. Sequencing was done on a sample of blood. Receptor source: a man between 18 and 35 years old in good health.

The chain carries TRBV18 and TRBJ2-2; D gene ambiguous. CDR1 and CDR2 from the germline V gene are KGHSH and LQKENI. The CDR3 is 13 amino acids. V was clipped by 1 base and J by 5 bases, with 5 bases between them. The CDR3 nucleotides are TGTGCCAGCTCACCACTTACTACCGGGGAGCTGTTTTTT. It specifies CASSPLTTGELFF. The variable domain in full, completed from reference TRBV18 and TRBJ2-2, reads NAGVMQNPRHLVRRRGQEARLRCSPMKGHSHVYWYRQLPEEGLKFMVYLQKENIIDESGMPKERFSAEFPKEGPSILRIQQVVRGDSAAYFCASSPLTTGELFFGEGSRLTVL.

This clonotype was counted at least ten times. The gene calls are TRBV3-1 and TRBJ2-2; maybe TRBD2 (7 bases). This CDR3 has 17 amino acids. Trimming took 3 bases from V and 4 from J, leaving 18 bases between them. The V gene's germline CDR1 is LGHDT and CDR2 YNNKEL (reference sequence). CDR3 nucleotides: TGTGCCAGCAGCCACCGGGATAAAGGGGGGGTCACCGGGGAGCTGTTTTTT. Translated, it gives CASSHRDKGGVTGELFF.

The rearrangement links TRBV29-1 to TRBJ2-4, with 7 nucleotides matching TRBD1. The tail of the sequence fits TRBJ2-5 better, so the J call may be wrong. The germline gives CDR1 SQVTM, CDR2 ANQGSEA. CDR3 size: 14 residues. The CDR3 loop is CSVEPGQRGETQYF. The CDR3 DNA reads TGCAGCGTCGAACCGGGACAGAGAGGGGAGACCCAGTACTTC.

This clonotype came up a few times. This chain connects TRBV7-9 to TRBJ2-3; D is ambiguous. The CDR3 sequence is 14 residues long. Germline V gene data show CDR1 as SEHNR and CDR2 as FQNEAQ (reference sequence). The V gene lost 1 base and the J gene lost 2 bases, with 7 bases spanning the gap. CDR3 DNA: TGTGCCAGCAGCTTAGACGTCGACACAGATACGCAGTATTTT. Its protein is CASSLDVDTDTQYF.

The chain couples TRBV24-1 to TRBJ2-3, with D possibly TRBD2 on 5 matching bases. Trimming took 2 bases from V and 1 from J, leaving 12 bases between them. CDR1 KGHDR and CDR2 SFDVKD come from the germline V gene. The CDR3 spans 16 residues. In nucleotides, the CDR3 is TGTGCCACCAGTGATTCCATGAGCGGAGGCACAGATACGCAGTATTTT. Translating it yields CATSDSMSGGTDTQYF.

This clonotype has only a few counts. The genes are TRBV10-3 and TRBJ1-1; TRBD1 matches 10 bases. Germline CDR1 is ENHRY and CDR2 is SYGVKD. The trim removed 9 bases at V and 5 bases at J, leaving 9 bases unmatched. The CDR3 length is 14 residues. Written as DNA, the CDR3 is TGTGCCATACGGACAGGGGGGGTTGAGACTGAAGCTTTCTTT. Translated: CAIRTGGVETEAFF.

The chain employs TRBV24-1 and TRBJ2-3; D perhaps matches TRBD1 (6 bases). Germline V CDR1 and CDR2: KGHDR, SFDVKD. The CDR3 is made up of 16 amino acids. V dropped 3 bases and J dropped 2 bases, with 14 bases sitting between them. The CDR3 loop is CATSDISGGYTDTQYF. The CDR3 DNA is TGTGCCACCAGTGATATATCTGGGGGCTACACAGATACGCAGTATTTT.

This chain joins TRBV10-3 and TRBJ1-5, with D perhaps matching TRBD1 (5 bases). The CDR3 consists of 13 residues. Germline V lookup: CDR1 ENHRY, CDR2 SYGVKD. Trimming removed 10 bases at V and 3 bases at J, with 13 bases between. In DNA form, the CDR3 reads TGTGCCACCCGGCTGGGGCCCAATCAGCCCCAGCATTTT. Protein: CATRLGPNQPQHF.

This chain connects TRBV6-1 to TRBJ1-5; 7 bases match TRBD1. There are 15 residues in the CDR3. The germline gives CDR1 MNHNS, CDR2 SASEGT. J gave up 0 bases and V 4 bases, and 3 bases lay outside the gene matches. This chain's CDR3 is CASSGDRASNQPQHF. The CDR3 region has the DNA TGTGCCAGCAGTGGTGACAGGGCTAGCAATCAGCCCCAGCATTTT.

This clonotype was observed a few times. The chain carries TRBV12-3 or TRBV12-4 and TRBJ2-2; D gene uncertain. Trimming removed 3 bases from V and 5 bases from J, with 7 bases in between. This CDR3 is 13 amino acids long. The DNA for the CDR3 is TGTGCCAGCAGTTTGCGACGGACCGGGGAGCTGTTTTTT. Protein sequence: CASSLRRTGELFF.

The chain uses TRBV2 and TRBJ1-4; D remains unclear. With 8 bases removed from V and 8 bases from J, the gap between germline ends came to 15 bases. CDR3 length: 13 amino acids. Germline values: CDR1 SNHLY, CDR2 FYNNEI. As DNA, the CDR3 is TGTGCCAGCCTGAGCCCCGACGAGGAAAAACTGTTTTTT. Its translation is CASLSPDEEKLFF.

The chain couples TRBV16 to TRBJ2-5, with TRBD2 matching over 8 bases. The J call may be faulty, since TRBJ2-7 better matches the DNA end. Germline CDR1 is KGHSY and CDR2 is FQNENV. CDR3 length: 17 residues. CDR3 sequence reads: CASSQSGSSGLVFEQYF. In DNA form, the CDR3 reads TGTGCCAGCAGCCAATCGGGTTCTAGCGGGTTAGTCTTCGAGCAGTACTTC.

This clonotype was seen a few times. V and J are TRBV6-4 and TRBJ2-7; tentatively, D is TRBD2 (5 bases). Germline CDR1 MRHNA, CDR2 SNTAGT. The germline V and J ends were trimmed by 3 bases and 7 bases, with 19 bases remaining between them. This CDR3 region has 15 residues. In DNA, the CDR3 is TGTGCCAGCAGTGAGGAAGCGGCCCCCTACAATGAGCAGTACTTC. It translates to CASSEEAAPYNEQYF.

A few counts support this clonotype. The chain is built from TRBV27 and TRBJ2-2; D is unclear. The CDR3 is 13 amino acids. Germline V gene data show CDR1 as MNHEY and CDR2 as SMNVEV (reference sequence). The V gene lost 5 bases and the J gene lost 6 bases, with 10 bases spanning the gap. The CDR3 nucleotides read TGTGCCAGCAGTCCCCTCTCTGCCGGGGAGCTGTTTTTT. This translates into CASSPLSAGELFF.

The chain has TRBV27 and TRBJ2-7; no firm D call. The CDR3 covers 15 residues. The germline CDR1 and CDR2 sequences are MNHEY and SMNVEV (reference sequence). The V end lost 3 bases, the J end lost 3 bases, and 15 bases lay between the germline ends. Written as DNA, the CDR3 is TGTGCCAGCAGTTTGGAAGAGATAAGGAGCTACGAGCAGTACTTC. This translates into CASSLEEIRSYEQYF.

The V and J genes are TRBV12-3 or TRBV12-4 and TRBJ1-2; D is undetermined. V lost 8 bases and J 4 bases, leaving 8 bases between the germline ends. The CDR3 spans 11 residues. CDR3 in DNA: TGTGCCAGCCCCGCACTCTATGGCTACACCTTC. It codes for CASPALYGYTF.

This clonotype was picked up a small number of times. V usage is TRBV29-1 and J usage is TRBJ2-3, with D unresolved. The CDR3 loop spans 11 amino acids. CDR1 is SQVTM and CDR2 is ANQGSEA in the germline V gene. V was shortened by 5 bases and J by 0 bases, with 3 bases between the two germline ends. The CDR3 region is CSVTSTDTQYF. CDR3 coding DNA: TGCAGCGTTACTAGCACAGATACGCAGTATTTT.

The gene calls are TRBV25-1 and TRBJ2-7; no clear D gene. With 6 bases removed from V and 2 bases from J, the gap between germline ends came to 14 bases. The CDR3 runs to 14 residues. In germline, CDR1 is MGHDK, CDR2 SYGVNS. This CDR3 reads CASRPSGMPYEQYF. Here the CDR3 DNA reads TGTGCCAGCAGGCCCTCTGGGATGCCCTACGAGCAGTACTTC.

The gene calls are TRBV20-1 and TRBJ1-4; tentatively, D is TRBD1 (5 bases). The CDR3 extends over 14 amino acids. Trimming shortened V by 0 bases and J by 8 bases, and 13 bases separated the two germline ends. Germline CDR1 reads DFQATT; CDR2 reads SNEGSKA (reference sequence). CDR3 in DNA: TGCAGTGCTAGAGATCCCAGGGAGGGGGAAAAACTGTTTTTT. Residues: CSARDPREGEKLFF.

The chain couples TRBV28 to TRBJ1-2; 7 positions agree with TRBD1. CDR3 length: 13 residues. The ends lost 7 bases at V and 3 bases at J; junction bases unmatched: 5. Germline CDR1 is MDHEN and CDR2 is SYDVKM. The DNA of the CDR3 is TGTGCCAGCACCCTCGGGACAGACTATGGCTACACCTTC. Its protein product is CASTLGTDYGYTF.

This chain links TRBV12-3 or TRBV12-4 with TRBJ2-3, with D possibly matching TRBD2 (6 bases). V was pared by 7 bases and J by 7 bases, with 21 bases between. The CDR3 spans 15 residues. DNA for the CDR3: TGTGCCAGCAATCCCCGGGAAGGGAGGCCCAATACGCAGTATTTT. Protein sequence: CASNPREGRPNTQYF.

In DNA form, the CDR3 reads TGTGCCAGCAGTGCCCCCCGAGAGGTCGGGGGAGCTTTCTTT. It yields the protein CASSAPREVGGAFF. This rearrangement joins TRBV9 to TRBJ1-1, with D perhaps TRBD1 (5 bases). V was pared by 5 bases and J by 10 bases, with 21 bases between. The CDR3 totals 14 residues. Germline V gene lookup returns CDR1 SGDLS and CDR2 YYNGEE.

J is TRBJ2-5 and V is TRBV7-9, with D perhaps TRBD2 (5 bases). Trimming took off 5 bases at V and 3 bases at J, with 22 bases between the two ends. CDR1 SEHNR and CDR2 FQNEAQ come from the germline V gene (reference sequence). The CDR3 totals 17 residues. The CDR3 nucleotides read TGTGCCAGCAGCGCTGTAGTCTGGAGGTACTGGAAAGAGACCCAGTACTTC. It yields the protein CASSAVVWRYWKETQYF.

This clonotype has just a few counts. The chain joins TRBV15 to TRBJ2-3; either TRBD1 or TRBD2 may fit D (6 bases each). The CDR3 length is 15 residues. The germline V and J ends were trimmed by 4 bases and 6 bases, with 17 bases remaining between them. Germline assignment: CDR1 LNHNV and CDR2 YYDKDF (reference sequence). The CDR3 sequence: CATSTHWGAPDTQYF. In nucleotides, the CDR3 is TGTGCCACCAGCACGCATTGGGGGGCCCCGGATACGCAGTATTTT.

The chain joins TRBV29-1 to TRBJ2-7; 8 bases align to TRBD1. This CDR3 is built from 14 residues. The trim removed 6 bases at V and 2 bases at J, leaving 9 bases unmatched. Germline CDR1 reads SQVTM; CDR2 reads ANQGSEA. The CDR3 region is CSVAPGQVAYEQYF. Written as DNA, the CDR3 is TGCAGCGTAGCGCCGGGACAGGTGGCCTACGAGCAGTACTTC.

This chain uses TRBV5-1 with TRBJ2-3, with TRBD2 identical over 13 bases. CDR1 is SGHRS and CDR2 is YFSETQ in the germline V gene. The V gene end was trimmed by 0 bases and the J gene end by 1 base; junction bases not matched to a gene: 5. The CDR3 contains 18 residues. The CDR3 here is CASSLARTSGGRTDTQYF. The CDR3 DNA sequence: TGCGCCAGCAGCTTGGCCCGGACTAGCGGGGGCCGCACAGATACGCAGTATTTT.

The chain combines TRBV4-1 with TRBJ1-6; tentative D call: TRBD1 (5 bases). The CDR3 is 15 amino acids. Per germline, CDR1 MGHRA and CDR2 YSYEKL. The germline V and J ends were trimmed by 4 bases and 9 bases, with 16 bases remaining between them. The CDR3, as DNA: TGCGCCAGCAGCCCCCCGCGGGGGACGGGTTCACCCCTCCACTTT. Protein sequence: CASSPPRGTGSPLHF.

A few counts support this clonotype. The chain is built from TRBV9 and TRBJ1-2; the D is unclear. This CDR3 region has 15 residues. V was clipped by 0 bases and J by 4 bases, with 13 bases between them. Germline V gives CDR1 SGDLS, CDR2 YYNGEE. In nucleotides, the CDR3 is TGTGCCAGCAGCGTAGAAGCAGGCCCTTTCTATGGCTACACCTTC. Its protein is CASSVEAGPFYGYTF.

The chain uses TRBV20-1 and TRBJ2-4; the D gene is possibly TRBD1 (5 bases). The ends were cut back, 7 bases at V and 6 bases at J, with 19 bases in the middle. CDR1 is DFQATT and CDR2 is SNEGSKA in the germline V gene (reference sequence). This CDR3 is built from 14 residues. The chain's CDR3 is CSDRLLGARNIQYF. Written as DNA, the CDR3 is TGCAGTGACAGACTCCTAGGGGCAAGAAACATTCAGTACTTC.

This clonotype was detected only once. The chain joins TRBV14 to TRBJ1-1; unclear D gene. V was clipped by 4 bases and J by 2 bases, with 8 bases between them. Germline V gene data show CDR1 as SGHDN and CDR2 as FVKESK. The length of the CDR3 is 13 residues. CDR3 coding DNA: TGTGCCAGCAGCCGAATGGCTAACACTGAAGCTTTCTTT. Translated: CASSRMANTEAFF.

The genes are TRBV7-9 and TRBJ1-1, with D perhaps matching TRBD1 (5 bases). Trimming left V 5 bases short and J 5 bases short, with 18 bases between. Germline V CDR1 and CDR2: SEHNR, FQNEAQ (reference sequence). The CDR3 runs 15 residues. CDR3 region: CASSHRQKGWTEAFF. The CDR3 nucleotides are TGTGCCAGCAGCCATAGACAGAAAGGTTGGACTGAAGCTTTCTTT.

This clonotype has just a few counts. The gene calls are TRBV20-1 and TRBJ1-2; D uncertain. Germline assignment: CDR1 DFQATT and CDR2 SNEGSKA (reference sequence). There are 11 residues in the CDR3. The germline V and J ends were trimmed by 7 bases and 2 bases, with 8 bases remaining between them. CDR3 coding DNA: TGCAGTGAGGAACAAAACTATGGCTACACCTTC. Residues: CSEEQNYGYTF.